This T cell receptor beta chain was found in a study of T cell responses to AZD1222 COVID-19 vaccine. With regard to this clone: Its antigen is still unknown.

Deletions cut 1 base from V and 4 bases from J, with 13 bases between. The CDR3 length is 15 residues. Germline CDR1 is MGHRA and CDR2 is YSYEKL. Generated by immunoSEQ multiplex PCR, the TCRdb table keeps only in-frame clones and is missing some. The sample contains more than 100,000 clones, around 90% of which appear only once. General study findings and limits: After the peak T cell response, and only then, were repertoires sampled.

The material was peripheral blood, obtained 28 days after the second AZD1222 dose. This chain joins TRBV4-1 and TRBJ1-2, with D possibly being TRBD1 (6 bases). The receptor was derived from an adult who received the AZD1222 COVID-19 vaccine. The CDR3 bases are TGCGCCAGCAGCCAAGGAGGGGGAGCTATCTATGGCTACACCTTC. Its translation is CASSQGGGAIYGYTF.